This TCR beta chain was retrieved from a study of T-cell memory formation after mild COVID-19. V shed 5 bases, J shed 3 bases, and the junction held 7 bases outside the gene matches. The CDR3 loop spans 15 amino acids. In germline, CDR1 is SGHRS, CDR2 YFSETQ. TCRdb analysed the 5' RACE reads with MiXCR anew, one entry per CDR3 protein. The sample lists about 210,000 distinct CDR3 sequences, approximately 10% occurring once. This clonotype appeared many times. The chain carries TRBV5-1 and TRBJ1-1; TRBD1 aligns across 10 bases. The TCR sequence derives from a man younger than 30 who had mild COVID-19 (a few samples of this study predate the infection). Cell type and time point are not known. The sample consisted of PBMCs or a T cell subset sorted from them (not recorded which). The CDR3 spells CASSSSTGGYTEAFF. The CDR3 bases are TGCGCCAGCAGTTCGTCGACAGGGGGCTACACTGAAGCTTTCTTT.